Shown below are 19 T cell receptor beta chains from a single sample sequenced in a study of CD8+ T cells in alopecia areata. Extraction and reverse transcription of RNA yielded cDNA as the sequencing template. Assay used: immunoSEQ multiplex PCR; TCRdb lists only in-frame clones, some missing. Here the sample spans hundreds of thousands of clones, approximately 61% being singletons. Sequencing used CD4+ T cells sorted from blood, obtained at week 0. These receptors were obtained from a human donor with alopecia areata.

The chain links TRBV5-1 to TRBJ1-6, with TRBD1 identical over 10 bases. The CDR3 covers 15 residues. In germline, CDR1 is SGHRS, CDR2 YFSETQ. V was clipped by 4 bases and J by 9 bases; unmatched bases: 7. The chain's CDR3 is CASSPDRGIRSPLHF. CDR3 DNA sequence: TGCGCCAGCAGCCCGGACAGGGGGATACGTTCACCCCTCCACTTT.

This rearrangement joins TRBV5-4 to TRBJ2-1; no clear D. CDR1 and CDR2 (germline): SGHNT, YYREEE (reference sequence). Trimming removed 0 bases from V and 9 bases from J, with 7 bases in between. The CDR3 sequence is 12 residues long. In DNA, the CDR3 is TGTGCCAGCAGCTTGGGTCTGGTTGAGCAGTTCTTC. Residues: CASSLGLVEQFF. Combining the CDR3 with reference TRBV5-4 and TRBJ2-1 gives the whole variable domain ETGVTQSPTHLIKTRGQQVTLRCSSQSGHNTVSWYQQALGQGPQFIFQYYREEENGRGNFPPRFSGLQFPNYSSELNVNALELDDSALYLCASSLGLVEQFFGPGTRLTVL.

The chain's CDR3 is CASFRGTTGELFF. The CDR3 DNA reads TGTGCCAGCTTCCGGGGCACCACCGGGGAGCTGTTTTTT. The chain couples TRBV6-5 to TRBJ2-2, with D perhaps assigned TRBD1 or TRBD2 (5 bases each). This CDR3 region has 13 residues. Germline CDR1 reads MNHEY; CDR2 reads SVGAGI. V lost 8 bases to trimming and J lost 4 bases, with 11 bases between them.

V usage is TRBV14 and J usage is TRBJ2-4; a possible D gene is TRBD2 (6 bases). With 1 base removed from V and 8 bases from J, the gap between germline ends came to 15 bases. Germline values: CDR1 SGHDN, CDR2 FVKESK. This CDR3 has 15 residues. The CDR3 sequence: CASSQGRALLDIQYF. CDR3 in DNA: TGTGCCAGCAGCCAAGGGAGGGCCCTCCTGGACATTCAGTACTTC.

This clone has more than one count but fewer than ten. V gene TRBV11-2 combines with J gene TRBJ2-5, with no clear D. Germline CDR1 is SGHAT and CDR2 is FQNNGV. The CDR3 runs to 12 residues. Between the trimmed V and J ends, which lost 4 bases and 0 bases, there was a span of 3 bases. This CDR3 is CASSWHQETQYF. CDR3 DNA: TGTGCCAGCAGCTGGCACCAAGAGACCCAGTACTTC.

V usage is TRBV15 and J usage is TRBJ1-2; 7 bases are shared with TRBD1. The CDR3 loop spans 14 amino acids. Germline-derived CDR1 and CDR2 are LNHNV and YYDKDF (reference sequence). The V gene end was trimmed by 1 base and the J gene end by 4 bases; junction bases not matched to a gene: 3. CDR3 coding DNA: TGTGCCACCAGCAGAGCAGGGGGTGGCTATGGCTACACCTTC. This sequence encodes CATSRAGGGYGYTF.

The rearrangement joins TRBV11-2 to TRBJ1-1; 7 bases are a match to TRBD1. V shed 4 bases, J shed 0 bases, and the junction held 11 bases outside the gene matches. The CDR3 has 17 residues. The germline CDR1 and CDR2 sequences are SGHAT and FQNNGV. Here the CDR3 reads CASSSYEATGLNTEAFF. For the CDR3, the DNA is TGTGCCAGCAGCTCCTACGAAGCGACAGGGCTGAACACTGAAGCTTTCTTT.

The V and J genes are TRBV11-2 and TRBJ2-7; no reliable D call. CDR1 SGHAT and CDR2 FQNNGV come from the germline V gene. The CDR3 has 15 residues. V shed 5 bases and J shed 2 bases, with 16 bases lying between them. The CDR3 nucleotides are TGTGCCAGCAGCCCCCCGCACCGCATACCCTACGAGCAGTACTTC. Protein sequence: CASSPPHRIPYEQYF.

This clone was seen a few times. The chain is built from TRBV18 and TRBJ2-3; the D is unclear. V dropped 5 bases and J dropped 3 bases, with 6 bases sitting between them. This CDR3 region has 12 residues. Germline assignment: CDR1 KGHSH and CDR2 LQKENI. In DNA, the CDR3 is TGTGCCAGCTCAGGTGTGACAGATACGCAGTATTTT. Encoded protein: CASSGVTDTQYF.

This clone was observed once. This sequence joins TRBV6-6 and TRBJ2-1; a weak D match, TRBD2 (5 bases). The CDR3 covers 14 residues. The V gene lost 0 bases and the J gene lost 10 bases, with 13 bases spanning the gap. Germline CDR1 is MNHNY and CDR2 is SVGAGI (reference sequence). The CDR3: CASSYSRAVREQFF. The CDR3 DNA sequence: TGTGCCAGCAGTTACTCGAGGGCGGTTCGGGAGCAGTTCTTC.

The chain couples TRBV23-1 to TRBJ2-7, with D possibly being TRBD1 or TRBD2 (7 bases each). TRBV23-1 is placed among ORFs of uncertain function. The CDR3 is 15 amino acids. Trimming shortened V by 7 bases and J by 2 bases, and 18 bases separated the two germline ends. The CDR3 region has the DNA TGCGCCAGCACCTCAATCAGGGGGGGCACCTACGAGCAGTACTTC. Translating gives CASTSIRGGTYEQYF.

The rearrangement links TRBV30 to TRBJ1-1, with 7 bases identical to TRBD1. J gave up 7 bases and V 3 bases, and 8 bases lay outside the gene matches. This CDR3 has 13 residues. Per the germline V gene, CDR1 is GTSNPN and CDR2 is SVGIG (reference sequence). The CDR3 DNA sequence: TGTGCCTGGAGAAAGCGGGACAGCCGTGAAGCTTTCTTT. It specifies CAWRKRDSREAFF.

The sample holds a few counts of this clone. The chain carries TRBV7-3 and TRBJ2-2; D is ambiguous. The CDR3 length is 13 residues. Germline loops: CDR1 SGHTA, CDR2 FQGTGA. Trimming pared 2 bases from V and 6 bases from J, leaving 7 bases between. The CDR3, as DNA: TGTGCCAGCAGCTTAGGTGGCTCCGGGGAGCTGTTTTTT. Translation: CASSLGGSGELFF.

The chain has TRBV30 and TRBJ2-2; tentatively, D is TRBD1 (5 bases). The germline V gene encodes CDR1 GTSNPN and CDR2 SVGIG (reference sequence). Trimming removed 8 bases at V and 6 bases at J, with 13 bases between. This CDR3 has 12 residues. The CDR3, as DNA: TGTGCCCAGTCCAAGGGGCCCGGGGAGCTGTTTTTT. Translation: CAQSKGPGELFF.

In this sample, this clone turned up many times. The V call is TRBV5-5, the J call TRBJ2-2; 9 bases agree with TRBD1. The CDR3 sequence is 17 residues long. J gave up 6 bases and V 3 bases, and 12 bases lay outside the gene matches. In germline, CDR1 is SGHKS, CDR2 YYEKEE (reference sequence). CDR3 in amino acids: CASSSVPGQGFSGELFF. The CDR3 DNA is TGTGCCAGCAGCTCGGTTCCGGGACAGGGTTTCTCCGGGGAGCTGTTTTTT. Supplemented by reference TRBV5-5 and TRBJ2-2, the full variable domain reads DAGVTQSPTHLIKTRGQQVTLRCSPISGHKSVSWYQQVLGQGPQFIFQYYEKEERGRGNFPDRFSARQFPNYSSELNVNALLLGDSALYLCASSSVPGQGFSGELFFGEGSRLTVL.

Comment on this clone: At one end, the junction sequence differs from germline, possibly due to a read error. This chain connects TRBV5-6 to TRBJ1-6, with 7 bases matching TRBD1. CDR1 is SGHDT, CDR2 YYEEEE, per germline. This CDR3 spans 11 amino acids. CDR3 amino acids: CASSRGTVENF. CDR3 in DNA: TGTGCCAGCAGCCGAGGGACAGTTGAAAACTTT. The full variable domain, completed using reference TRBV5-6 and TRBJ1-6, is DAGVTQSPTHLIKTRGQQVTLRCSPKSGHDTVSWYQQALGQGPQFIFQYYEEEERQRGNFPDRFSGHQFPNYSSELNVNALLLGDSALYLCASSRGTVENFGNGTRLTVT.

This sequence joins TRBV29-1 and TRBJ2-5; the D is unclear. V was shortened by 7 bases and J by 1 base, with 22 bases between the two germline ends. Germline V gene sequence: CDR1 SQVTM, CDR2 ANQGSEA. There are 16 residues in the CDR3. The CDR3 DNA is TGCAGCGCAATTCCAGCAAGAAATCGGATCCAAGAGACCCAGTACTTC. It specifies CSAIPARNRIQETQYF.

The rearrangement links TRBV30 to TRBJ1-2; D is uncertain. CDR1 and CDR2 from the germline V gene are GTSNPN and SVGIG (reference sequence). Deletions cut 1 base from V and 2 bases from J, with 8 bases between. The CDR3 is 13 amino acids. This chain's CDR3 is CAWSGVPNYGYTF. CDR3 DNA sequence: TGTGCCTGGAGTGGGGTTCCCAACTATGGCTACACCTTC.

The chain is built from TRBV6-6 and TRBJ2-3; D might be TRBD1 (8 bases). This CDR3 has 15 amino acids. Trimming cost V 5 bases and J 1 base, with 13 bases left between them. Per germline, CDR1 MNHNY and CDR2 SVGAGI (reference sequence). CDR3 in DNA: TGTGCCAGCAGTGGACAGGGAGGGGGCACAGATACGCAGTATTTT. The encoded protein is CASSGQGGGTDTQYF.